A selection of T cell receptor beta chains follows, all from one sample in a study of blood T cell repertoires in COVID-19. The assay was immunoSEQ multiplex PCR, and TCRdb's table has in-frame clones only and misses some. This table has approximately 160,000 clones, around 85% appearing once. The specimen was peripheral blood. Receptors were obtained from a woman in her seventies with acute or convalescent COVID-19. CDR3s include the opening cysteine and the closing phenylalanine or tryptophan. The order of the fields is J gene, V gene, D gene, clone size, CDR3 DNA, CDR3 protein. A D gene is named only where the DNA matches it firmly. Expanded clones are given a class, and other clones once, few, many or no size at all.

J gene: TRBJ1-6; V gene: TRBV28; D gene: TRBD1; clone size: NA; CDR3 DNA: TGTGCCAGCAGGCCACAGGGGGCCAGGTCCTATAATTCACCCCTCCACTTT; CDR3 protein: CASRPQGARSYNSPLHF
J gene: TRBJ2-3; V gene: TRBV5-1; D gene: TRBD2; clone size: NA; CDR3 DNA: TGCGCCAGCAGCTTGGCCGGCGGGGGGAAATACACAGATACGCAGTATTTT; CDR3 protein: CASSLAGGGKYTDTQYF
J gene: TRBJ1-3; V gene: TRBV18; D gene: NA; clone size: NA; CDR3 DNA: TGTGCCAGCTCACCAACGGGGAACCCTGGAAACACCATATATTTT; CDR3 protein: CASSPTGNPGNTIYF
J gene: TRBJ2-7; V gene: TRBV21-1; D gene: NA; clone size: once; CDR3 DNA: TGTGCCAGCAGCAAAGGGGGGACAGGGGATCCCTACGAGCAGTACTTC; CDR3 protein: CASSKGGTGDPYEQYF
J gene: TRBJ1-3; V gene: TRBV9; D gene: NA; clone size: NA; CDR3 DNA: TGTGCCAGCAGCGTGTACAGGGACTCTGGAAACACCATATATTTT; CDR3 protein: CASSVYRDSGNTIYF
J gene: TRBJ2-3; V gene: TRBV12-5; D gene: NA; clone size: NA; CDR3 DNA: TGTGCTAGTGGTTTGGTACTTGGGCCTTCTGGGCCAGATACGCAGTATTTT; CDR3 protein: CASGLVLGPSGPDTQYF
J gene: TRBJ1-3; V gene: TRBV4-3; D gene: TRBD1; clone size: NA; CDR3 DNA: TGCGCCAGCAGCTCTCAGGGGGGTCCCGGAAACACCATATATTTT; CDR3 protein: CASSSQGGPGNTIYF
J gene: TRBJ2-7; V gene: TRBV9; D gene: TRBD1; clone size: NA; CDR3 DNA: TGTGCCAGCAGCAGGTCCGGGACAGGGCACGTCGAGCAGTACTTC; CDR3 protein: CASSRSGTGHVEQYF
J gene: TRBJ1-2; V gene: TRBV6-1; D gene: TRBD1; clone size: few; CDR3 DNA: TGTGCCAGCAGTGATAGGGACAGAGATGGCTACACCTTC; CDR3 protein: CASSDRDRDGYTF
J gene: TRBJ1-2; V gene: TRBV5-5; D gene: NA; clone size: once; CDR3 DNA: TGTGCCAGCAGCTTGGCCGGGAGGGGAATCGGCTATGGCTACACCTTC; CDR3 protein: CASSLAGRGIGYGYTF
J gene: TRBJ2-3; V gene: TRBV5-5; D gene: NA; clone size: NA; CDR3 DNA: TGTGCCAGCAGCTTGGGGCGACTCAGCACAGATACGCAGTATTTT; CDR3 protein: CASSLGRLSTDTQYF
J gene: TRBJ1-2; V gene: TRBV28; D gene: NA; clone size: NA; CDR3 DNA: TGTGCCAGCAGTTTATCCGACAGCTCCGTTGGCTACACCTTC; CDR3 protein: CASSLSDSSVGYTF
J gene: TRBJ1-5; V gene: TRBV7-2; D gene: NA; clone size: NA; CDR3 DNA: TGTGCCAGCAGCTTAGGTCAGGCCAGGGGTCAGCCCCAGCATTTT; CDR3 protein: CASSLGQARGQPQHF
J gene: TRBJ2-6; V gene: TRBV7-9; D gene: TRBD2; clone size: NA; CDR3 DNA: TGTGCCAGCAGCTTAGTGACTAGCGGATCCCCCGGGGCCAACGTCCTGACTTTC; CDR3 protein: CASSLVTSGSPGANVLTF
J gene: TRBJ2-1; V gene: TRBV9; D gene: TRBD2; clone size: NA; CDR3 DNA: TGTGCCAGCAGCGTATCGGTAACTAGCGGGAGTGAGCGGAATGAGCAGTTCTTC; CDR3 protein: CASSVSVTSGSERNEQFF
J gene: TRBJ2-7; V gene: TRBV30; D gene: TRBD2; clone size: NA; CDR3 DNA: TGTGCCTGGAGGTGGGGGGGGTCCTACGAGCAGTACTTC; CDR3 protein: CAWRWGGSYEQYF
J gene: TRBJ2-2; V gene: TRBV20-1; D gene: NA; clone size: NA; CDR3 DNA: TGCAGTGCTACCCGCACCGGGGAGCTGTTTTTT; CDR3 protein: CSATRTGELFF
J gene: TRBJ1-2; V gene: TRBV28; D gene: TRBD1; clone size: once; CDR3 DNA: TGTGCCAGCAGTTCCTCCGGGACAGGGGGCTCTAACACCTTC; CDR3 protein: CASSSSGTGGSNTF
J gene: TRBJ2-1; V gene: TRBV30; D gene: NA; clone size: NA; CDR3 DNA: TGTGCCTGGGATCCCCGCGGCGCCTACAATGAGCAGTTCTTC; CDR3 protein: CAWDPRGAYNEQFF